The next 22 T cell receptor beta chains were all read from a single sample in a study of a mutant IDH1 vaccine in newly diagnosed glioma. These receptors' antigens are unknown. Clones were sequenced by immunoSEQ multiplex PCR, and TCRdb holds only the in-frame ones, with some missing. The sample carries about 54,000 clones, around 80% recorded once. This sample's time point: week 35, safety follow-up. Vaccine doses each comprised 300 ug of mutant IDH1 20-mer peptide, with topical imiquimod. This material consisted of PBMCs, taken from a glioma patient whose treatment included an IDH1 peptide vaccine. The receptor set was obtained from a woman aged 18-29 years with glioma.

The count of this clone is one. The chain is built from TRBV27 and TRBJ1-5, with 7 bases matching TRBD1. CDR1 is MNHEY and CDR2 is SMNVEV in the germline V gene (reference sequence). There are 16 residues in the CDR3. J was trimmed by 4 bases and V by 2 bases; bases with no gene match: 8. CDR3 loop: CASSLIRGGGNQPQHF. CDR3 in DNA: TGTGCCAGCAGTTTAATCAGGGGGGGAGGTAATCAGCCCCAGCATTTT.

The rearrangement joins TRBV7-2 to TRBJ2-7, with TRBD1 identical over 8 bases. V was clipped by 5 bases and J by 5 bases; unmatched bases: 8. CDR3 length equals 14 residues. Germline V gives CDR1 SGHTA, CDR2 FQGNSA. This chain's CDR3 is CASSLWTGRDEQYF. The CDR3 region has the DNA TGTGCCAGCAGCCTATGGACAGGGAGAGACGAGCAGTACTTC.

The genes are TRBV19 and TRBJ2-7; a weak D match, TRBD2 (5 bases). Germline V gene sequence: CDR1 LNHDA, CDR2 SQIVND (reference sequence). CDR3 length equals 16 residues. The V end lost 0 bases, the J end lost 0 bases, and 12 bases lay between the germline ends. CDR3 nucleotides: TGTGCCAGTAGTATAGATCAAGGAGGAGGCTCCTACGAGCAGTACTTC. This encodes CASSIDQGGGSYEQYF.

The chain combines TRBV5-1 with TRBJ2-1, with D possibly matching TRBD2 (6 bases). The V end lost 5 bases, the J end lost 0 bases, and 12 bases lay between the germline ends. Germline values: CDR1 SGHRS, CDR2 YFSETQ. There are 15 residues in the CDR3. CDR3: CASREGTYSYNEQFF. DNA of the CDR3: TGCGCCAGCAGGGAGGGGACCTACTCCTACAATGAGCAGTTCTTC.

CDR3 region: CASSVRGARGGELFF. The DNA for the CDR3 is TGTGCCAGCAGCGTGCGGGGGGCCCGCGGCGGGGAGCTGTTTTTT. This rearrangement joins TRBV7-3 to TRBJ2-2; 8 positions match TRBD2. The ends lost 5 bases at V and 7 bases at J; junction bases unmatched: 9. Germline lookup yields CDR1 SGHTA and CDR2 FQGTGA. The CDR3 has 15 amino acids.

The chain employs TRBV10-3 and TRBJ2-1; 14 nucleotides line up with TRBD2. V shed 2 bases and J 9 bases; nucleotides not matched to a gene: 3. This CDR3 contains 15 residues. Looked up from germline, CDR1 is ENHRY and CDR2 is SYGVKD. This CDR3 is CAISEEGLAGVEQFF. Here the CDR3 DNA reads TGTGCCATCAGTGAGGAGGGACTAGCGGGGGTTGAGCAGTTCTTC.

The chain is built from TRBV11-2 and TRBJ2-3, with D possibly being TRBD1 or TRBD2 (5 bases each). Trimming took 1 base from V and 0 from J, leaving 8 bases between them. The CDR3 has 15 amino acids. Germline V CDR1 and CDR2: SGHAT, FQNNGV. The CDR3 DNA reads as TGTGCCAGCAGCTTAGTGGGGGAAAGCACAGATACGCAGTATTTT. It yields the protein CASSLVGESTDTQYF.

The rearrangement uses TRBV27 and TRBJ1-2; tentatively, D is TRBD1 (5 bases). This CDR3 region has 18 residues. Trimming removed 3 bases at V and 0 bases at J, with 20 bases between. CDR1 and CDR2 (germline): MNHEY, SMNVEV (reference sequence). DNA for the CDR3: TGTGCCAGCAGTTTCCTACAGGCCCGCTACCCAGCTAACTATGGCTACACCTTC. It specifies CASSFLQARYPANYGYTF.

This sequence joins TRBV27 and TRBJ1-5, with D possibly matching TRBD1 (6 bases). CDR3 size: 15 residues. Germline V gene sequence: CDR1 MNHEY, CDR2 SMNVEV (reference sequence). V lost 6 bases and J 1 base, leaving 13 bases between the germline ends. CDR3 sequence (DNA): TGTGCCAGCAGGATCGGGACACAGAGCAATCAGCCCCAGCATTTT. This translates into CASRIGTQSNQPQHF.

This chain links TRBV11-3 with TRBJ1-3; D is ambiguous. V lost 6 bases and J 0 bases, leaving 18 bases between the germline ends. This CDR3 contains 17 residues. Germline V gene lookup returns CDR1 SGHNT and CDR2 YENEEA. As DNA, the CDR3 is TGTGCCAGCAGGGGTAGAGAGGGTACCCTCTCTGGAAACACCATATATTTT. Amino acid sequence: CASRGREGTLSGNTIYF.

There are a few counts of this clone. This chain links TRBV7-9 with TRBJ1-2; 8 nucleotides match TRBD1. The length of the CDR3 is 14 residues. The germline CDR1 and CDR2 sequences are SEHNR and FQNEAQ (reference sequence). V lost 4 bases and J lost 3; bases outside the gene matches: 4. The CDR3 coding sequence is TGTGCCAGCAGCTCGGACAGGGATGACTATGGCTACACCTTC. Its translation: CASSSDRDDYGYTF.

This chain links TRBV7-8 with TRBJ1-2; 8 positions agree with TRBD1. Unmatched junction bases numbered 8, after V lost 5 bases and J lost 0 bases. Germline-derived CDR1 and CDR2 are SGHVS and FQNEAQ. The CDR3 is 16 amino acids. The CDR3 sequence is CASSTHQGAPNYGYTF. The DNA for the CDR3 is TGTGCCAGCAGCACGCACCAGGGGGCCCCTAACTATGGCTACACCTTC.

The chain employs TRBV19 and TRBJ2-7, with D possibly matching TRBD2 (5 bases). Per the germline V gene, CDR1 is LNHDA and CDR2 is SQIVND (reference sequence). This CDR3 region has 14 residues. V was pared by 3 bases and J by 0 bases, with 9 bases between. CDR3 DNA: TGTGCCAGTAGTATGGTCGGACTCTCCTACGAGCAGTACTTC. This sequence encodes CASSMVGLSYEQYF.

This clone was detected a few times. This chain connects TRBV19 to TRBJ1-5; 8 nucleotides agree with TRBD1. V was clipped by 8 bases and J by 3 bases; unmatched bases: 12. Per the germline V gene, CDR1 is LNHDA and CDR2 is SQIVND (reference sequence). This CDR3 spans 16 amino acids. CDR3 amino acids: CASRWAVGQDNQPQHF. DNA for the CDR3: TGTGCCAGTCGCTGGGCGGTGGGACAGGACAATCAGCCCCAGCATTTT.

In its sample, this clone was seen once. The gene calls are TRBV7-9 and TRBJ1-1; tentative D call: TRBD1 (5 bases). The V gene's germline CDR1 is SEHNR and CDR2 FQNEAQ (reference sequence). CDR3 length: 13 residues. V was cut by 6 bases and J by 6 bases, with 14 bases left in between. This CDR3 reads CASRDQGRAEAFF. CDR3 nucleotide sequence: TGTGCCAGCAGAGATCAGGGAAGGGCTGAAGCTTTCTTT.

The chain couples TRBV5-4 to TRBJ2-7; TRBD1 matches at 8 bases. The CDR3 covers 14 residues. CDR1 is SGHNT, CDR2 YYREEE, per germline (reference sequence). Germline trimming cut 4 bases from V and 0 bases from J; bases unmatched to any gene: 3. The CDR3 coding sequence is TGTGCCAGCAGCATGGGGACAGGCTCCTACGAGCAGTACTTC. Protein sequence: CASSMGTGSYEQYF.

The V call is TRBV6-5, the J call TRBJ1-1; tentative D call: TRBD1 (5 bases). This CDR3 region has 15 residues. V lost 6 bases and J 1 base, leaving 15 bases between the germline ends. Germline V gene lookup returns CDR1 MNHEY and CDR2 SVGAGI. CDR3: CASSRVGPWNTEAFF. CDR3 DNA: TGTGCCAGCAGCAGGGTGGGGCCTTGGAACACTGAAGCTTTCTTT.

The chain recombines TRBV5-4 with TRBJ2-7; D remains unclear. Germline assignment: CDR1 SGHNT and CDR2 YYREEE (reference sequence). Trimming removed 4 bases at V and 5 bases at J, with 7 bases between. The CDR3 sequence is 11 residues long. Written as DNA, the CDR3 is TGTGCCAGCAGCATTACGCACGAGCAGTACTTC. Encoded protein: CASSITHEQYF.

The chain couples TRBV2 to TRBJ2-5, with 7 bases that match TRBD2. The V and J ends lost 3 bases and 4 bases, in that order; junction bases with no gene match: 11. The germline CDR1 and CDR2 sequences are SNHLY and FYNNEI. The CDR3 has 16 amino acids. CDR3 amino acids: CASSDRGLAEGETQYF. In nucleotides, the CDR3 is TGTGCCAGCAGTGACCGGGGCCTAGCGGAGGGAGAGACCCAGTACTTC.

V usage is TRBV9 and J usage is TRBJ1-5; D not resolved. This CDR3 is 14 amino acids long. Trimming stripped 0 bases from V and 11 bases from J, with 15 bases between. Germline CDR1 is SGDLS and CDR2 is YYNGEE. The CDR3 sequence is CASSVEANPRAQHF. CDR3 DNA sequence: TGTGCCAGCAGCGTAGAGGCGAACCCTAGGGCCCAGCATTTT. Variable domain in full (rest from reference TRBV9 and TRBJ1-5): DSGVTQTPKHLITATGQRVTLRCSPRSGDLSVYWYQQSLDQGLQFLIQYYNGEERAKGNILERFSAQQFPDLHSELNLSSLELGDSALYFCASSVEANPRAQHFGDGTRLSIL.

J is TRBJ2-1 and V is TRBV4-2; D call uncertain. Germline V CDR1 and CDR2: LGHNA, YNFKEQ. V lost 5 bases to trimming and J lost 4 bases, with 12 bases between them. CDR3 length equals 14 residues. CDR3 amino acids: CASSDGRLYNEQFF. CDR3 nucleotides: TGTGCCAGCAGCGACGGGCGGCTATACAATGAGCAGTTCTTC.

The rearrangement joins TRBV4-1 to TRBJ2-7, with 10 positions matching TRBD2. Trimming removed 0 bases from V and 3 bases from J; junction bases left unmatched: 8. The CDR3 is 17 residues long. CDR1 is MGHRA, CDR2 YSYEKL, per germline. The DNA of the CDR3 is TGCGCCAGCAGCCAAGATCTAGCCTCTAGCGGGAGCTACGAGCAGTACTTC. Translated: CASSQDLASSGSYEQYF.